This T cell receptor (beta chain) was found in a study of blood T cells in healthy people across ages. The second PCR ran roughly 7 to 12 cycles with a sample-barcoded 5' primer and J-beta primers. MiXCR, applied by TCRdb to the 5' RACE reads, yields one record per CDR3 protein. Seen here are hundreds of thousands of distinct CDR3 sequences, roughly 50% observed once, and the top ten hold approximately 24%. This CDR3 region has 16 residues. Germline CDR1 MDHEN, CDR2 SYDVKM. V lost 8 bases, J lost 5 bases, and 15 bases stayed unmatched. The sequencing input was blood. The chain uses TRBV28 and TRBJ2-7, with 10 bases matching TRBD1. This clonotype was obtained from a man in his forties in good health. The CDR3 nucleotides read TGTGCCAGCTCGTCGGGGGGACAGGGGAGGTTGGACGAGCAGTACTTC. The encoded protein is CASSSGGQGRLDEQYF. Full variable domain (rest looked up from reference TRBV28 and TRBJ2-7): DVKVTQSSRYLVKRTGEKVFLECVQDMDHENMFWYRQDPGLGLRLIYFSYDVKMKEKGDIPEGYSVSREKKERFSLILESASTNQTSMYLCASSSGGQGRLDEQYFGPGTRLTVT.